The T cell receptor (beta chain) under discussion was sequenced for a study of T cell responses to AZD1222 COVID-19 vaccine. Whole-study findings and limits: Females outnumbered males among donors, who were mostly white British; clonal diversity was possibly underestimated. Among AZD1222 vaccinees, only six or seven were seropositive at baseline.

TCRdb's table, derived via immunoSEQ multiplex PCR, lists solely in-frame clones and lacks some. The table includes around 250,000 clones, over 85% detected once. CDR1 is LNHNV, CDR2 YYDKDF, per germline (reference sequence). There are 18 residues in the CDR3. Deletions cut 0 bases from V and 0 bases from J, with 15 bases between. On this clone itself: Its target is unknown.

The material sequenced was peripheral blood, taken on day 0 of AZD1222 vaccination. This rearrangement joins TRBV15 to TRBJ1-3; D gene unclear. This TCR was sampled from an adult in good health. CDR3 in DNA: TGTGCCACCAGCAGAGATAAGATAGACGTTAACTCTGGAAACACCATATATTTT. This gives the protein CATSRDKIDVNSGNTIYF.